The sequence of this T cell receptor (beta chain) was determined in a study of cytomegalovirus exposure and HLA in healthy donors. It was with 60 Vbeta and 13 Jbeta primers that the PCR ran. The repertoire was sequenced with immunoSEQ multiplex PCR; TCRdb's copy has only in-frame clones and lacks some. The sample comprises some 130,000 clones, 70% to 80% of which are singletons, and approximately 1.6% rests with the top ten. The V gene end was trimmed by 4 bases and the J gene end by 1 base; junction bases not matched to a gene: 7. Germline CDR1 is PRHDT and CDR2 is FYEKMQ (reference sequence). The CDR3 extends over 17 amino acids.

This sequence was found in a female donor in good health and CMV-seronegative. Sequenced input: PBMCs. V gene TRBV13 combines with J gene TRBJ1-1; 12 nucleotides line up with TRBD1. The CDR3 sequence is CASSSRAGQGANTEAFF. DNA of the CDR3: TGTGCCAGCAGCTCCCGCGCGGGACAGGGGGCGAACACTGAAGCTTTCTTT.